This T cell receptor beta chain is from a study of T cell repertoires in cytomegalovirus infection. Study context: It was the public TCR beta signatures that indicated both CMV infection and matching HLA type. General study points: HLA-C-restricted CMV clonotypes gave the most frequent clonotype in two of eight donors. Pooled public TCR beta family frequency picked out CMV carriers with the relevant HLA.

TCRdb re-analysed the reads in MiXCR, keeping a single row per CDR3 protein. The sample lists more than 250,000 distinct CDR3 sequences, about an eighth seen once, with 8.8% in the top ten. Between the trimmed V and J ends, which lost 5 bases and 5 bases, there was a span of 12 bases. The CDR3 runs to 13 residues. CDR1 and CDR2 from the germline V gene are SGHTA and FQGNSA. In regard to this clonotype: Its cognate antigen is unknown.

The source material was PBMCs. The J gene is TRBJ1-1, the V gene TRBV7-2, with D uncertain. This receptor was taken from a human donor in good health (CMV status not recorded). Some clones in this sample may be carry-over from other donors' samples. The chain's CDR3 is CASSPDFGTEAFF. CDR3 in DNA: TGTGCCAGCAGCCCCGATTTCGGGACTGAAGCTTTCTTT.